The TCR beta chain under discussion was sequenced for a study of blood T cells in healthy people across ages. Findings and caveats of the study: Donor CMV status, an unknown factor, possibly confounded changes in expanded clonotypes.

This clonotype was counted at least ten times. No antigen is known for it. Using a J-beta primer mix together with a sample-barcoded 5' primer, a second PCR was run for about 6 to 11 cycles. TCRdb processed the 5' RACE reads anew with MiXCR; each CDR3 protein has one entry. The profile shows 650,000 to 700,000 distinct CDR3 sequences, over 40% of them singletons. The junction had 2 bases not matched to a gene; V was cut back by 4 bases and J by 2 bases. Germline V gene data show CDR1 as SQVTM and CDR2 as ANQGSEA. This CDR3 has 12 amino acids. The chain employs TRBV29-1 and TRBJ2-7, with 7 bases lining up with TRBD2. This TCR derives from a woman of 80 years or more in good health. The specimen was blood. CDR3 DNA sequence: TGCAGCGTTGGTGGGAGGGCCTACGAGCAGTACTTC. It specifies CSVGGRAYEQYF.